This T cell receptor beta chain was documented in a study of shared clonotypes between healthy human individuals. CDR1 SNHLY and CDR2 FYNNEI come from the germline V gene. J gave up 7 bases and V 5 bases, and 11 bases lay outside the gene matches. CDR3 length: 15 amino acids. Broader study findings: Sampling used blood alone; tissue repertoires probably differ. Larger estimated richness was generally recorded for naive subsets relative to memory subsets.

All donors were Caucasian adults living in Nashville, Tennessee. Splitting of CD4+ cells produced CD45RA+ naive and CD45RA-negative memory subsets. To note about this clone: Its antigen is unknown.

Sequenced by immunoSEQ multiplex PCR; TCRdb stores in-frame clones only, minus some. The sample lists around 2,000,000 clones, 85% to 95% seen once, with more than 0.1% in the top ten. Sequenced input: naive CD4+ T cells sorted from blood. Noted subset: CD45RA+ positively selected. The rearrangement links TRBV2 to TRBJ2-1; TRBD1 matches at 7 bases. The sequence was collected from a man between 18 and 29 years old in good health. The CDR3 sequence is CASSYGQVPGNEQFF. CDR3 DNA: TGTGCCAGCAGTTACGGACAGGTTCCAGGGAATGAGCAGTTCTTC. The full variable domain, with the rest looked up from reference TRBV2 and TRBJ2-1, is EPEVTQTPSHQVTQMGQEVILRCVPISNHLYFYWYRQILGQKVEFLVSFYNNEISEKSEIFDDQFSVERPDGSNFTLKIRSTKLEDSAMYFCASSYGQVPGNEQFFGPGTRLTVL.